The 16 T cell receptor beta chains listed next were all sequenced from one sample in a study of CD8 T cells in Susac syndrome. cDNA came from about 0.46 to 1 ug RNA primed by random hexamers. From the immunoSEQ multiplex PCR reads, TCRdb called clonotypes with MiXCR, one entry per CDR3 protein. In the table there are 70,000 to 100,000 distinct CDR3 sequences, over 80% of which are singletons. Sequencing was done on a sample of CD8+ T cells from PBMCs. These receptors came from a human donor in good health.

The V gene is TRBV4-1, the J gene TRBJ1-1; D unclear. CDR1 and CDR2 from the germline V gene are MGHRA and YSYEKL. The CDR3 contains 12 residues. Trimming cost V 3 bases and J 4 bases, with 6 bases left between them. The CDR3, as DNA: TGCGCCAGCAGCCACCTGACCACTGAAGCTTTCTTT. Its protein product is CASSHLTTEAFF.

CDR3 region: CASKEAGGADTQYF. The CDR3 DNA sequence: TGTGCCAGCAAGGAAGCGGGGGGGGCGGATACGCAGTATTTT. The chain links TRBV2 to TRBJ2-3; 10 nucleotides match TRBD2. The CDR3 runs to 14 residues. The trim removed 7 bases at V and 6 bases at J, leaving 7 bases unmatched. Germline loops: CDR1 SNHLY, CDR2 FYNNEI.

This rearrangement joins TRBV29-1 to TRBJ1-1; possibly TRBD1 for D (6 bases). The germline gives CDR1 SQVTM, CDR2 ANQGSEA. The CDR3 runs 12 residues. V lost 6 bases to trimming and J lost 6 bases, with 14 bases between them. The CDR3 reads CSVQQGSAEAFF. The CDR3 coding sequence is TGCAGCGTCCAACAGGGTTCGGCTGAAGCTTTCTTT.

This sequence joins TRBV5-6 and TRBJ1-2; possible D gene TRBD1, 5 bases. This CDR3 has 14 residues. From germline, CDR1 is SGHDT and CDR2 YYEEEE. Trimming shortened V by 5 bases and J by 8 bases, and 19 bases separated the two germline ends. CDR3 nucleotide sequence: TGTGCCAGCAGGCCTTTTGGGGGGAATTCGGGCTACACCTTC. Protein: CASRPFGGNSGYTF.

This chain joins TRBV5-1 and TRBJ2-5; a weak D match, TRBD2 (7 bases). Germline-derived CDR1 and CDR2 are SGHRS and YFSETQ. This CDR3 region has 15 residues. V was cut by 4 bases and J by 4 bases, with 17 bases left in between. In DNA form, the CDR3 reads TGCGCCAGCAGCCCAGGGGAGGGCTCCGGAGAGACCCAGTACTTC. Protein sequence: CASSPGEGSGETQYF.

CDR3 protein: CASSGPRGTSNTGELFF. For the CDR3, the DNA is TGTGCCAGCAGCGGCCCCCGGGGGACGTCGAACACCGGGGAGCTGTTTTTT. This rearrangement joins TRBV9 to TRBJ2-2; TRBD2 is a possible D gene (6 bases). Trimming took 3 bases from V and 0 from J, leaving 15 bases between them. The CDR3 spans 17 residues. Germline V CDR1 and CDR2: SGDLS, YYNGEE.

The chain employs TRBV10-3 and TRBJ2-7; D remains unclear. This CDR3 is 15 amino acids long. V lost 0 bases to trimming and J lost 2 bases, with 11 bases between them. The germline V gene has CDR1 ENHRY and CDR2 SYGVKD. For the CDR3, the DNA is TGTGCCATCAGTGAGTCGGCCGGAATAACCTACGAGCAGTACTTC. The encoded protein is CAISESAGITYEQYF.

CDR3 nucleotide sequence: TGTGCCAGTCAGGGGAGCGACGAGCAGTACTTC. Amino acids: CASQGSDEQYF. The chain is built from TRBV10-3 and TRBJ2-7, with D tentatively TRBD1 (6 bases). The CDR3 is 11 amino acids. V gave up 10 bases and J gave up 5 bases, with 12 bases separating them. Germline V gene data show CDR1 as ENHRY and CDR2 as SYGVKD.

The chain carries TRBV5-8 and TRBJ2-7; 7 bases are shared with TRBD1. Trimming removed 4 bases from V and 3 bases from J; junction bases left unmatched: 4. The CDR3 extends over 13 amino acids. Germline assignment: CDR1 SGHTS and CDR2 YDEGEE. The CDR3 here is CASSTRGRYEQYF. The DNA of the CDR3 is TGTGCCAGCAGCACTAGGGGGCGCTACGAGCAGTACTTC.

The V call is TRBV3-1, the J call TRBJ2-1; TRBD2 matches 8 bases. The CDR3 contains 17 residues. V trimming: 0 bases; J trimming: 6 bases; junction bases outside the gene matches: 10. Germline V gene lookup returns CDR1 LGHDT and CDR2 YNNKEL (reference sequence). The CDR3 spells CASSQDYTGGPVNEQFF. DNA of the CDR3: TGTGCCAGCAGCCAAGATTATACGGGGGGGCCCGTCAATGAGCAGTTCTTC.

The chain has TRBV3-1 and TRBJ1-1; 10 bases align to TRBD1. V was pared by 4 bases and J by 5 bases, with 7 bases of the junction left unmatched. Germline lookup yields CDR1 LGHDT and CDR2 YNNKEL (reference sequence). The CDR3 has 15 amino acids. CDR3 in DNA: TGTGCCAGCAGCCCAGACAGGGGGCTCGGGACTGAAGCTTTCTTT. Residues: CASSPDRGLGTEAFF.

This clonotype was seen once. V gene TRBV29-1 combines with J gene TRBJ1-3; 7 nucleotides align to TRBD1. Germline loops: CDR1 SQVTM, CDR2 ANQGSEA. V shed 5 bases and J 0 bases; nucleotides not matched to a gene: 7. The CDR3 loop spans 15 amino acids. The CDR3 protein is CSVQLRGDSGNTIYF. The DNA of the CDR3 is TGCAGCGTTCAACTCAGGGGGGACTCTGGAAACACCATATATTTT.

The chain carries TRBV15 and TRBJ2-7; no definite D call. The V gene's germline CDR1 is LNHNV and CDR2 YYDKDF (reference sequence). The ends were cut back, 0 bases at V and 3 bases at J, with 12 bases in the middle. This CDR3 has 15 amino acids. The CDR3 region has the DNA TGTGCCACCAGCAGAGATCTTCAGAGAAACTACGAGCAGTACTTC. Translating gives CATSRDLQRNYEQYF.

The chain carries TRBV30 and TRBJ1-1, with D possibly being TRBD1 (5 bases). V dropped 3 bases and J dropped 1 base, with 12 bases sitting between them. This CDR3 is built from 14 residues. Looked up from germline, CDR1 is GTSNPN and CDR2 is SVGIG (reference sequence). In DNA form, the CDR3 reads TGTGCCTGGAGCGCGGGACTCGGGAACACTGAAGCTTTCTTT. Translating gives CAWSAGLGNTEAFF.

This chain uses TRBV19 with TRBJ1-1; 7 bases fit TRBD1. With 5 bases clipped from V and 2 bases from J, the junction kept 8 bases outside the gene matches. CDR1 is LNHDA and CDR2 is SQIVND in the germline V gene (reference sequence). The CDR3 covers 15 residues. The CDR3 sequence: CASSDQGGSNTEAFF. CDR3 nucleotide sequence: TGTGCCAGTAGTGACCAGGGGGGGAGCAACACTGAAGCTTTCTTT.

The V gene is TRBV6-2 or TRBV6-3, the J gene TRBJ2-5, with D perhaps matching TRBD1 or TRBD2 (5 bases each). The CDR3 covers 11 residues. V was clipped by 0 bases and J by 11 bases, with 7 bases between them. The germline V gene has CDR1 MNHEY and CDR2 SVGEGT. CDR3 protein: CASSYSGPQYF. The CDR3 region has the DNA TGTGCCAGCAGTTACTCGGGACCTCAGTACTTC.